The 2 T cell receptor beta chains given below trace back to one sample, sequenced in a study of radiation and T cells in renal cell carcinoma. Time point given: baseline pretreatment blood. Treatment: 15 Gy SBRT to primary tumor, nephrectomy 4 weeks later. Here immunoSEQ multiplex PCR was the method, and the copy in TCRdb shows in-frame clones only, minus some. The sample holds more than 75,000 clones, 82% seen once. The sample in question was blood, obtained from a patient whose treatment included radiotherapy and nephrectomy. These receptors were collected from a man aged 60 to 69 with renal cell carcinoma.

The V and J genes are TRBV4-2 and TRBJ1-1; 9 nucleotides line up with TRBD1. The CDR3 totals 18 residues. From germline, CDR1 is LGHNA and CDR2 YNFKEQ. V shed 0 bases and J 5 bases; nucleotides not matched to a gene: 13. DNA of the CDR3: TGTGCCAGCAGCCAAGATGAGATTGGGACAGGGTTCTCGACTGAAGCTTTCTTT. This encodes CASSQDEIGTGFSTEAFF.

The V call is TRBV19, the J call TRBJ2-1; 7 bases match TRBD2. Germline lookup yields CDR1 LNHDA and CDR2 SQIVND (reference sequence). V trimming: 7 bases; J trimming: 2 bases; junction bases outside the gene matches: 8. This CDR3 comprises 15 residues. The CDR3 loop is CASTPGTTTYNEQFF. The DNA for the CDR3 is TGTGCCAGTACTCCCGGGACTACTACCTACAATGAGCAGTTCTTC.